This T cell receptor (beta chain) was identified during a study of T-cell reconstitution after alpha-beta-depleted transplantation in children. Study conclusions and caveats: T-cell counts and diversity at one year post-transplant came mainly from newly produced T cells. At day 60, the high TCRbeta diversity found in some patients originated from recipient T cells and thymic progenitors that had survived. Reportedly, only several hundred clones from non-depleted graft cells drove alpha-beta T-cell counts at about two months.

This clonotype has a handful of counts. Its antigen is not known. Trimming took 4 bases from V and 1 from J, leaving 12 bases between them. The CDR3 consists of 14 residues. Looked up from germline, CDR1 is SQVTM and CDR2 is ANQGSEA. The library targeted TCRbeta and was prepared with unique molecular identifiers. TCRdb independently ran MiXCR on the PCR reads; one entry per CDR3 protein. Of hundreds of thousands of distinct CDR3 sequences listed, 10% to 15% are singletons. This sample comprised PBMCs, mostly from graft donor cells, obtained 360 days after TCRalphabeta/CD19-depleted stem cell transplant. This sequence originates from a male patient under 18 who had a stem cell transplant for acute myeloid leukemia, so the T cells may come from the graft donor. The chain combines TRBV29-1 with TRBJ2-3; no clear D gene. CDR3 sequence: CSVADYGGTDTQYF. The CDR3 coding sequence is TGCAGCGTTGCGGATTATGGAGGCACAGATACGCAGTATTTT.